Following are 14 T cell receptor beta chains from one sample sequenced in a study of blood T cell repertoires in COVID-19. Clones were sequenced by immunoSEQ multiplex PCR, and TCRdb holds only the in-frame ones, with some missing. This repertoire shows about 250,000 clones, 80% to 90% found once; its top ten account for approximately 1.7%. The sequencing sample was made of PBMCs or T cells enriched from blood (not recorded which). The origin of the receptors is a middle-aged man who had recovered from COVID-19.

This chain connects TRBV29-1 to TRBJ2-2; TRBD1 matches at 9 bases. Germline assignment: CDR1 SQVTM and CDR2 ANQGSEA. CDR3 size: 16 residues. The ends lost 3 bases at V and 6 bases at J; junction bases unmatched: 11. The CDR3 protein is CSVEKYGTGTPGELFF. The DNA for the CDR3 is TGCAGCGTTGAGAAGTACGGGACAGGGACCCCCGGGGAGCTGTTTTTT.

J is TRBJ1-2 and V is TRBV18; 7 nucleotides line up with TRBD1. Germline V CDR1 and CDR2: KGHSH, LQKENI. The CDR3 consists of 13 residues. The V and J ends lost 1 base and 6 bases, in that order; junction bases with no gene match: 2. The CDR3 sequence: CASSPQGADGYTF. CDR3 DNA sequence: TGTGCCAGCTCACCACAGGGGGCGGATGGCTACACCTTC.

The gene calls are TRBV29-1 and TRBJ2-3, with D possibly TRBD2 on 5 matching bases. This CDR3 contains 10 residues. Trimming took 7 bases from V and 8 from J, leaving 10 bases between them. The germline V gene encodes CDR1 SQVTM and CDR2 ANQGSEA. In DNA, the CDR3 is TGCAGCGCACTAGAGGGTACGCAGTATTTT. As protein: CSALEGTQYF.

The chain joins TRBV30 to TRBJ1-2, with no clear D. This CDR3 spans 15 amino acids. Germline V gives CDR1 GTSNPN, CDR2 SVGIG (reference sequence). The ends were cut back, 4 bases at V and 3 bases at J, with 18 bases in the middle. CDR3 coding DNA: TGTGCCTGGATCGACGGCTCGCAGGACTACTATGGCTACACCTTC. This sequence encodes CAWIDGSQDYYGYTF.

This clone was detected only once. The rearrangement links TRBV9 to TRBJ2-5; D remains unclear. Between the trimmed V and J ends, which lost 0 bases and 2 bases, there was a span of 14 bases. The CDR3 is 16 residues long. CDR1 is SGDLS and CDR2 is YYNGEE in the germline V gene. The CDR3: CASSVATRSRQETQYF. The CDR3 DNA follows: TGTGCCAGCAGCGTAGCTACCCGAAGCCGACAAGAGACCCAGTACTTC. Combining the CDR3 with reference TRBV9 and TRBJ2-5 gives the whole variable domain DSGVTQTPKHLITATGQRVTLRCSPRSGDLSVYWYQQSLDQGLQFLIQYYNGEERAKGNILERFSAQQFPDLHSELNLSSLELGDSALYFCASSVATRSRQETQYFGPGTRLLVL.

The chain employs TRBV3-1 (or the pseudogene TRBV3-2) and TRBJ2-7; 7 nucleotides align to TRBD2. Trimming cost V 4 bases and J 6 bases; bases outside gene matches: 9. The CDR3 runs 14 residues. Germline values: CDR1 LGHDT, CDR2 YNNKEL (reference sequence). In DNA, the CDR3 is TGTGCCAGCAGCCGTCTGCCTTCTAGCGGCGAGCAGTACTTC. Translating gives CASSRLPSSGEQYF.

This clone is a singleton in its sample. The chain uses TRBV19 and TRBJ1-1, with D possibly being TRBD1 (5 bases). Germline CDR1 LNHDA, CDR2 SQIVND (reference sequence). Trimming cost V 5 bases and J 1 base, with 11 bases left between them. The CDR3 covers 14 residues. The CDR3 spells CASSEQAKNTEAFF. The CDR3 nucleotides read TGTGCCAGTAGTGAACAGGCGAAGAACACTGAAGCTTTCTTT.

V gene TRBV30 combines with J gene TRBJ2-7; D uncertain. Germline CDR1 reads GTSNPN; CDR2 reads SVGIG (reference sequence). V shed 2 bases and J shed 3 bases, with 11 bases lying between them. This CDR3 comprises 13 residues. CDR3 nucleotide sequence: TGTGCCTGGAGTCCAGACGGGTTCTACGAGCAGTACTTC. It translates to CAWSPDGFYEQYF.

The chain is built from TRBV7-6 and TRBJ2-7; 12 nucleotides align to TRBD2. The CDR3 runs 15 residues. Unmatched junction bases numbered 3, after V lost 5 bases and J lost 1 base. The V gene's germline CDR1 is SGHVS and CDR2 FNYEAQ. The CDR3 here is CASSRTSGTSYEQYF. The CDR3, as DNA: TGTGCCAGCAGCCGGACTAGCGGGACTTCCTACGAGCAGTACTTC.

This chain connects TRBV7-9 to TRBJ2-4; D is possibly TRBD1 (5 bases). V was trimmed by 11 bases and J by 6 bases, leaving 11 bases between them. The V gene's germline CDR1 is SEHNR and CDR2 FQNEAQ (reference sequence). The CDR3 length is 11 residues. The CDR3 loop reads CAYPQGNIQYF. CDR3 nucleotide sequence: TGTGCCTATCCGCAGGGAAACATTCAGTACTTC.

The chain joins TRBV11-2 to TRBJ2-7; a possible D gene is TRBD1 (5 bases). V lost 2 bases, J lost 3 bases, and 8 bases lay in between. This CDR3 spans 13 amino acids. Per germline, CDR1 SGHAT and CDR2 FQNNGV. The CDR3 DNA follows: TGTGCCAGCAGCTTAATCCAGGGCTACGAGCAGTACTTC. As protein: CASSLIQGYEQYF.

A single count supports this clone. The chain employs TRBV5-4 and TRBJ2-1, with D perhaps matching TRBD2 (5 bases). This CDR3 has 14 amino acids. The germline CDR1 and CDR2 sequences are SGHNT and YYREEE (reference sequence). V was cut by 1 base and J by 5 bases, with 10 bases left in between. CDR3 residues: CASSLSPSNNEQFF. CDR3 bases: TGTGCCAGCAGCTTGAGTCCTAGCAACAATGAGCAGTTCTTC.

The chain couples TRBV30 to TRBJ1-1, with D tentatively TRBD1 (6 bases). Looked up from germline, CDR1 is GTSNPN and CDR2 is SVGIG (reference sequence). The V gene lost 8 bases and the J gene lost 0 bases, with 16 bases spanning the gap. The CDR3 is 14 amino acids. CDR3 nucleotides: TGTGCCCTTAGGCAGGGGTCTATGAACACTGAAGCTTTCTTT. It translates to CALRQGSMNTEAFF.

This sequence joins TRBV18 and TRBJ2-5; the match to TRBD2 covers 8 bases. This CDR3 is built from 13 residues. Germline V CDR1 and CDR2: KGHSH, LQKENI. With V trimmed by 4 bases and J by 10 bases, 8 bases remained unmatched. The CDR3 protein is CASSQSDGRDQYF. Here the CDR3 DNA reads TGTGCCAGCTCACAGAGTGACGGGAGGGACCAGTACTTC.